Here is one T cell receptor (beta chain) with its context. The data originate from a study of blood T cell repertoires in COVID-19. Overall study: Sources were T cells, B-cell-depleted T cells, or PBMCs; the material itself was cDNA or gDNA.

The CDR3 is 14 amino acids. Per the germline V gene, CDR1 is KGHDR and CDR2 is SFDVKD. Trimming stripped 4 bases from V and 2 bases from J, with 9 bases between. TCRdb's copy holds only in-frame clones and misses some; the assay was immunoSEQ multiplex PCR. The sample lists 110,000 or so clones; over 65% were seen once. This clonotype was sampled from a woman aged 35 to 49 with acute or convalescent COVID-19. The rearrangement links TRBV24-1 to TRBJ2-3; a weak D match, TRBD2 (5 bases). The sequenced sample consisted of peripheral blood. DNA of the CDR3: TGTGCCACCAGTGACAACCGGGACACAGATACGCAGTATTTT. This translates into CATSDNRDTDTQYF.